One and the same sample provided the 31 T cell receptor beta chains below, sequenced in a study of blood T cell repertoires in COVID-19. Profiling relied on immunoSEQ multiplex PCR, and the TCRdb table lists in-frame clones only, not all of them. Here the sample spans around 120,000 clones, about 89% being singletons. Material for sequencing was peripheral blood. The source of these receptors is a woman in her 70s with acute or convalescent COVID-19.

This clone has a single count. The CDR3 nucleotides read TGTGCCAGCAGCCTACTTAAATCGACAATTAGGGGGGAAAAACTGTTTTTT. This codes for CASSLLKSTIRGEKLFF. V gene TRBV7-9 combines with J gene TRBJ1-4; D may be TRBD1 (6 bases). Per germline, CDR1 SEHNR and CDR2 FQNEAQ (reference sequence). V was shortened by 5 bases and J by 8 bases, with 24 bases between the two germline ends. This CDR3 spans 17 amino acids.

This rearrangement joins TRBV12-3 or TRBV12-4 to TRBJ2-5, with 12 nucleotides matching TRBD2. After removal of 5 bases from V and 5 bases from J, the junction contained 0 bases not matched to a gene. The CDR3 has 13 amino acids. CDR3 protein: CASSGTSGETQYF. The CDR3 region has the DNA TGTGCCAGCAGTGGGACTAGCGGGGAGACCCAGTACTTC.

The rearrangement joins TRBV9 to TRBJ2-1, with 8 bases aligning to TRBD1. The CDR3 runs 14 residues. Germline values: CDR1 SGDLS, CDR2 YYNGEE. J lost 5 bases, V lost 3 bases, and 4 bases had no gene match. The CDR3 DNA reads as TGTGCCAGCAGCGCAGGACAGGGCAACAATGAGCAGTTCTTC. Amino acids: CASSAGQGNNEQFF.

CDR3 nucleotide sequence: TGTGCCAGCAGGGGGCAGGGAAGGGGTGAAAAACTGTTTTTT. Protein product: CASRGQGRGEKLFF. The chain joins TRBV6-5 to TRBJ1-4; tentatively, D is TRBD1 (5 bases). CDR3 size: 14 residues. The germline V and J ends were trimmed by 6 bases and 7 bases, with 15 bases remaining between them. CDR1 MNHEY and CDR2 SVGAGI come from the germline V gene.

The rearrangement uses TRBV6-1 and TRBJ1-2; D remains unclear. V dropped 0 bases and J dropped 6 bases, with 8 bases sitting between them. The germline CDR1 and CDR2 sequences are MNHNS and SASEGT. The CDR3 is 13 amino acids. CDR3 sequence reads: CASSEARANGYTF. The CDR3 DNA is TGTGCCAGCAGTGAAGCAAGAGCTAATGGCTACACCTTC.

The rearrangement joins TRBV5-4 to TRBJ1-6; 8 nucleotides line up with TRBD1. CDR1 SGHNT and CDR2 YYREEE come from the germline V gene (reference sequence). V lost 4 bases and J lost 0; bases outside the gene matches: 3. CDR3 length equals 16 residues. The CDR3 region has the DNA TGTGCCAGCAGCAGGGACAGGAGCTCCTATAATTCACCCCTCCACTTT. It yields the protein CASSRDRSSYNSPLHF.

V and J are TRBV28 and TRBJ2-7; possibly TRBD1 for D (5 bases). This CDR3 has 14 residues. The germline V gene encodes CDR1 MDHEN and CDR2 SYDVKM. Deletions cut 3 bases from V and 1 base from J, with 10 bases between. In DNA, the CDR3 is TGTGCCAGCAGTTTGCCAGGGTCTTCCTACGAGCAGTACTTC. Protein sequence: CASSLPGSSYEQYF.

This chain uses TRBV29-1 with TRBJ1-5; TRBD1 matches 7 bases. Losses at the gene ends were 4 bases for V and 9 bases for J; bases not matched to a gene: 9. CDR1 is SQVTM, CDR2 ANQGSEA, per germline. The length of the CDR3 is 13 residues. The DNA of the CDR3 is TGCAGCGTTGTTGACAGGGCCGAGGGGCCCCAGCATTTT. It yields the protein CSVVDRAEGPQHF.

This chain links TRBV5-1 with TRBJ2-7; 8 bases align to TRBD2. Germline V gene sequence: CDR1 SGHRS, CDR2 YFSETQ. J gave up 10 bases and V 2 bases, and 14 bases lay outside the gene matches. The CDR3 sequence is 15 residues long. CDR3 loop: CASSFEREPPHIQYF. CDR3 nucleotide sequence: TGCGCCAGCAGCTTCGAGCGGGAGCCACCTCATATCCAGTACTTC. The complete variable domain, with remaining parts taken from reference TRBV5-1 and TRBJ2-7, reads KAGVTQTPRYLIKTRGQQVTLSCSPISGHRSVSWYQQTPGQGLQFLFEYFSETQRNKGNFPGRFSGRQFSNSRSEMNVSTLELGDSALYLCASSFEREPPHIQYFGPGTRLTVT.

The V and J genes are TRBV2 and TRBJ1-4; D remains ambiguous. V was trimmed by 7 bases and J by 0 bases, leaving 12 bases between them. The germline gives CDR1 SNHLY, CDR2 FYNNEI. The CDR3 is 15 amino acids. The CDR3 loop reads CASTRFYATNEKLFF. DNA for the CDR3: TGTGCCAGCACTCGCTTCTATGCAACTAATGAAAAACTGTTTTTT.

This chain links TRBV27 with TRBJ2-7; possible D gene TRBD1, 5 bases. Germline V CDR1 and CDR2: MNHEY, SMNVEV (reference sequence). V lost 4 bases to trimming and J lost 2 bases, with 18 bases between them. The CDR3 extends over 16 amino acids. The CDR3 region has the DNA TGTGCCAGCAGTTCCATCCCGACAGTAAATACCTACGAGCAGTACTTC. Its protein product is CASSSIPTVNTYEQYF.

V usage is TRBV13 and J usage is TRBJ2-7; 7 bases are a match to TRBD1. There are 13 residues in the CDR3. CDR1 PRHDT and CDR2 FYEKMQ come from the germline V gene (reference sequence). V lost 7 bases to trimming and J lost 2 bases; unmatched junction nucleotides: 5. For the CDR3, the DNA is TGTGCCAGCAAACTGGGACAGACCTACGAGCAGTACTTC. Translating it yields CASKLGQTYEQYF.

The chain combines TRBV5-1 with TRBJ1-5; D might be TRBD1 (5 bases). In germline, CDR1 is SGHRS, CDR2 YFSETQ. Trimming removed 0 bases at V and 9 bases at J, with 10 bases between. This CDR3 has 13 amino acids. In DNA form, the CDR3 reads TGCGCCAGCAGCTTGGAAAGGGGCCTGCCCCAGCATTTT. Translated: CASSLERGLPQHF. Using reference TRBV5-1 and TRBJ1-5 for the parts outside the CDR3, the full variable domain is KAGVTQTPRYLIKTRGQQVTLSCSPISGHRSVSWYQQTPGQGLQFLFEYFSETQRNKGNFPGRFSGRQFSNSRSEMNVSTLELGDSALYLCASSLERGLPQHFGDGTRLSIL.

CDR3 residues: CASLRGIGSYNSPLHF. CDR3 DNA sequence: TGTGCCAGCCTAAGGGGTATTGGCTCCTATAATTCACCCCTCCACTTT. The V call is TRBV28, the J call TRBJ1-6; possibly TRBD1 for D (5 bases). Trimming cost V 8 bases and J 0 bases, with 14 bases left between them. Germline lookup yields CDR1 MDHEN and CDR2 SYDVKM. The CDR3 is 16 amino acids.

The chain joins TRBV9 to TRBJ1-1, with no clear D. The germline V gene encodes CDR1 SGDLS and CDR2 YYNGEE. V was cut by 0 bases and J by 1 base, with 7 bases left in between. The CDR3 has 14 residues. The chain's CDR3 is CASSVGPGNTEAFF. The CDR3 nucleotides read TGTGCCAGCAGCGTAGGGCCAGGGAACACTGAAGCTTTCTTT.

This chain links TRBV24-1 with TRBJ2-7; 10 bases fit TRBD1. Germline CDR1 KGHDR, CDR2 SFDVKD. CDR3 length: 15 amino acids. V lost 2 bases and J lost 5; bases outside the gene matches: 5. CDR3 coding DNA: TGTGCCACCAGTGATTCCCGGGACAGGGGCCACGAGCAGTACTTC. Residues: CATSDSRDRGHEQYF.

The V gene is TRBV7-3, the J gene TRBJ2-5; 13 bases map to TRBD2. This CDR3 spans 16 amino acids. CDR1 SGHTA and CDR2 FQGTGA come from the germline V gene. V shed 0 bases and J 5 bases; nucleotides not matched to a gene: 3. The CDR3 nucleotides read TGTGCCAGCAGCTTAACACTAGCGGGGGGGCGGGAGACCCAGTACTTC. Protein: CASSLTLAGGRETQYF.

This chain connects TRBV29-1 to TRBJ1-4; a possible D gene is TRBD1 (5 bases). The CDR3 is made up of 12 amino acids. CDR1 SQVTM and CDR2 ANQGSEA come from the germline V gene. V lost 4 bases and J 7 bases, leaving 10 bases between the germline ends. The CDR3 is CSVARGVEKLFF. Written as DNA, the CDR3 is TGCAGCGTTGCTAGGGGTGTTGAAAAACTGTTTTTT. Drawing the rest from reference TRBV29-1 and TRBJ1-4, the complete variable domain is SAVISQKPSRDICQRGTSLTIQCQVDSQVTMMFWYRQQPGQSLTLIATANQGSEATYESGFVIDKFPISRPNLTFSTLTVSNMSPEDSSIYLCSVARGVEKLFFGSGTQLSVL.

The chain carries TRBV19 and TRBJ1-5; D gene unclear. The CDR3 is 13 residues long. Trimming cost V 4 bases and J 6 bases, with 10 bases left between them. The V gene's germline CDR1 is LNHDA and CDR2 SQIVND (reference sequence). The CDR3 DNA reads TGTGCCAGTAGTACTCAGGCGGGTCAGCCCCAGCATTTT. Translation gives CASSTQAGQPQHF.

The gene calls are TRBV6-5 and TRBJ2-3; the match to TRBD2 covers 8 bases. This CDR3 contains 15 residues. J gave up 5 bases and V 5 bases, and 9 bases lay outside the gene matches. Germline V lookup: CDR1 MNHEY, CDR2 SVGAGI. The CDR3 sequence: CASSTYGGAGDTQYF. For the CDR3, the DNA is TGTGCCAGCAGTACCTACGGGGGGGCCGGAGATACGCAGTATTTT.

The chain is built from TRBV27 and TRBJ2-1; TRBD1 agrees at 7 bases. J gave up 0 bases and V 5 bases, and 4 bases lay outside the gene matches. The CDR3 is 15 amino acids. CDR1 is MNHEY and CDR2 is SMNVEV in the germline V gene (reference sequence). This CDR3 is CASSPRTGSYNEQFF. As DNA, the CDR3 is TGTGCCAGCAGTCCACGGACAGGCTCCTACAATGAGCAGTTCTTC.

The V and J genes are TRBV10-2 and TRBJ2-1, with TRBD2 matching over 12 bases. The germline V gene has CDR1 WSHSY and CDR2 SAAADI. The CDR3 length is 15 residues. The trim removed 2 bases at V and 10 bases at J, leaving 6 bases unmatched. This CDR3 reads CASSELLAGGREQFF. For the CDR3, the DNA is TGCGCCAGCAGTGAGCTACTAGCGGGGGGACGCGAGCAGTTCTTC.

The CDR3 reads CASSEDTDGIYGYTF. The CDR3 DNA sequence: TGTGCCAGCAGTGAGGACACAGACGGTATCTATGGCTACACCTTC. V gene TRBV2 combines with J gene TRBJ1-2, with a tentative D call TRBD1 (5 bases). In germline, CDR1 is SNHLY, CDR2 FYNNEI. The V gene lost 3 bases and the J gene lost 4 bases, with 15 bases spanning the gap. This CDR3 spans 15 amino acids.

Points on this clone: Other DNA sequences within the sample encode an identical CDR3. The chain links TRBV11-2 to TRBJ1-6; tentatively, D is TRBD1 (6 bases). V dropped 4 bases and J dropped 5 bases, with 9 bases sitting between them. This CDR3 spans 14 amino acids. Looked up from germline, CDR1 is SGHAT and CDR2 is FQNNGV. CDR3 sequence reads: CASSSGQDNSPLHF. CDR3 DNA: TGTGCCAGCAGCTCGGGACAAGATAATTCACCCCTCCACTTT.

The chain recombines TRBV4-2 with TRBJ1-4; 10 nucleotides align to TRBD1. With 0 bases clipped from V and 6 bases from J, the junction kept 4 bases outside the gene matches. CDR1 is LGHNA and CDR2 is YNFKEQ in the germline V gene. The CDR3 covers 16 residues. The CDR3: CASSQDPGQGDEKLFF. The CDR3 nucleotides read TGTGCCAGCAGCCAAGATCCTGGACAGGGGGATGAAAAACTGTTTTTT.

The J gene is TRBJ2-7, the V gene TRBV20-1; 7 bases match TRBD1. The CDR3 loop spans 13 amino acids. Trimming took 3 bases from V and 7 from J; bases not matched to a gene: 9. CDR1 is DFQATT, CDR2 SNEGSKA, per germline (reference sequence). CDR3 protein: CSASQGGSGEQYF. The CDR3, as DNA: TGCAGTGCTAGTCAAGGGGGCTCCGGAGAGCAGTACTTC.

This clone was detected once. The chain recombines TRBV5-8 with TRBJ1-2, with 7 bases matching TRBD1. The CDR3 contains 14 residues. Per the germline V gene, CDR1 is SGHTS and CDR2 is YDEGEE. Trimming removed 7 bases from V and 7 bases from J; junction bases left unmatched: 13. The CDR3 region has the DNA TGTGCCAGCGATCGTTGGCAGGGGGGAGGTGGCTACACCTTC. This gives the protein CASDRWQGGGGYTF.

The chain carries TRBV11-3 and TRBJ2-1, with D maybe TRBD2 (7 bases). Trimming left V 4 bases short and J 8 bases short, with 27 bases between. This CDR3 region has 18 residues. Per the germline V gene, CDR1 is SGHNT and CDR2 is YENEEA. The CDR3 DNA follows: TGTGCCAGCAGCTCGAGGAGTATGGTGACGGGGGGCCCGGATGAGCAGTTCTTC. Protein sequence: CASSSRSMVTGGPDEQFF.

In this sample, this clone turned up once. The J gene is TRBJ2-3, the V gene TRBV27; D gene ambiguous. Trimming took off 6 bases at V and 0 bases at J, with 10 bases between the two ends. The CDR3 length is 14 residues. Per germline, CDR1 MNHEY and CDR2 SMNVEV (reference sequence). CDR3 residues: CASSLIKSTDTQYF. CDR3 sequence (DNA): TGTGCCAGCAGCCTAATTAAAAGCACAGATACGCAGTATTTT.

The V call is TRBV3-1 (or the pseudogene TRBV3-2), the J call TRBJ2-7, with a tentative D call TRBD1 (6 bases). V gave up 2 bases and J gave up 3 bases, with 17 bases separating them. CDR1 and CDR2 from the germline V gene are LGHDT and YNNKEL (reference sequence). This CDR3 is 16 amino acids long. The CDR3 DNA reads TGTGCCAGCAGCCAAACTCTATCAGGGGCGGACTACGAGCAGTACTTC. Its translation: CASSQTLSGADYEQYF.

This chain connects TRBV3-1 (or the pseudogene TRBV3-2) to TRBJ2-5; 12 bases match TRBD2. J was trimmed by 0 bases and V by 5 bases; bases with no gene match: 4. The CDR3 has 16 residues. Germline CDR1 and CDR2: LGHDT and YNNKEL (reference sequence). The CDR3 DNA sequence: TGTGCCAGCAGCTCTAGACTAGCGGGGGACCAAGAGACCCAGTACTTC. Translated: CASSSRLAGDQETQYF.